This TCR beta chain was sequenced in a study of blood T cell repertoires in COVID-19. Study summary: Some COVID-19 samples were acute and others convalescent; all came from the United States, Italy and Spain. T cells, B-cell-depleted T cells, or PBMCs provided the cDNA or gDNA that served as material.

Under the authors' procedure: For nucleated cells, counts were estimated from reference gene primer amplification. This table comes from immunoSEQ multiplex PCR, and its TCRdb copy is limited to in-frame clones, with some not included. The V and J calls and clone size come from that table; D and trimming were worked out from the DNA. This sample carries around 30,000 clones, roughly 74% of them seen once, and the ten largest clones take around 15%. This CDR3 has 13 amino acids. With V trimmed by 5 bases and J by 4 bases, 8 bases remained unmatched. Per germline, CDR1 GTSNPN and CDR2 SVGIG (reference sequence).

The TCR sequence derives from an elderly man with active or convalescent COVID-19. J is TRBJ2-7 and V is TRBV30; 7 positions match TRBD2. The specimen sequenced was peripheral blood. CDR3 in amino acids: CAWGREGGYEQYF. The DNA for the CDR3 is TGTGCCTGGGGGAGGGAGGGAGGGTACGAGCAGTACTTC. Full variable domain (missing parts from reference TRBV30 and TRBJ2-7): SQTIHQWPATLVQPVGSPLSLECTVEGTSNPNLYWYRQAAGRGLQLLFYSVGIGQISSEVPQNLSASRPQDRQFILSSKKLLLSDSGFYLCAWGREGGYEQYFGPGTRLTVT.